This TCR beta chain stems from a study of long-term antiretroviral therapy in people with HIV. CDR1 and CDR2 from the germline V gene are SGHTA and FQGNSA. The CDR3 has 16 amino acids. The junction had 9 bases not matched to a gene; V was cut back by 5 bases and J by 4 bases. Researchers report immunoSEQ v3.0 was run at survey level. The method was immunoSEQ multiplex PCR; TCRdb's version includes in-frame clones alone and lacks a portion of them. The repertoire includes tens of thousands of clones, around 83% of them detected once, and less than 6% sits in the top ten. Concerning this clone: Its specificity is unknown.

Notes on the study in general: Every time point showed a repertoire led by clones expanded before ART. Spans of CDR3 length were tighter for HIV repertoires than for controls.

The material sequenced was unsorted PBMCs, taken just over 2.6 years after starting antiretroviral therapy. The chain carries TRBV7-2 and TRBJ2-5; 11 positions agree with TRBD1. The sequence derives from a man aged 35-49 years with HIV. The CDR3 spells CASSPNSGTGGETQYF. DNA of the CDR3: TGTGCCAGCAGCCCGAATTCCGGGACAGGGGGAGAGACCCAGTACTTC.